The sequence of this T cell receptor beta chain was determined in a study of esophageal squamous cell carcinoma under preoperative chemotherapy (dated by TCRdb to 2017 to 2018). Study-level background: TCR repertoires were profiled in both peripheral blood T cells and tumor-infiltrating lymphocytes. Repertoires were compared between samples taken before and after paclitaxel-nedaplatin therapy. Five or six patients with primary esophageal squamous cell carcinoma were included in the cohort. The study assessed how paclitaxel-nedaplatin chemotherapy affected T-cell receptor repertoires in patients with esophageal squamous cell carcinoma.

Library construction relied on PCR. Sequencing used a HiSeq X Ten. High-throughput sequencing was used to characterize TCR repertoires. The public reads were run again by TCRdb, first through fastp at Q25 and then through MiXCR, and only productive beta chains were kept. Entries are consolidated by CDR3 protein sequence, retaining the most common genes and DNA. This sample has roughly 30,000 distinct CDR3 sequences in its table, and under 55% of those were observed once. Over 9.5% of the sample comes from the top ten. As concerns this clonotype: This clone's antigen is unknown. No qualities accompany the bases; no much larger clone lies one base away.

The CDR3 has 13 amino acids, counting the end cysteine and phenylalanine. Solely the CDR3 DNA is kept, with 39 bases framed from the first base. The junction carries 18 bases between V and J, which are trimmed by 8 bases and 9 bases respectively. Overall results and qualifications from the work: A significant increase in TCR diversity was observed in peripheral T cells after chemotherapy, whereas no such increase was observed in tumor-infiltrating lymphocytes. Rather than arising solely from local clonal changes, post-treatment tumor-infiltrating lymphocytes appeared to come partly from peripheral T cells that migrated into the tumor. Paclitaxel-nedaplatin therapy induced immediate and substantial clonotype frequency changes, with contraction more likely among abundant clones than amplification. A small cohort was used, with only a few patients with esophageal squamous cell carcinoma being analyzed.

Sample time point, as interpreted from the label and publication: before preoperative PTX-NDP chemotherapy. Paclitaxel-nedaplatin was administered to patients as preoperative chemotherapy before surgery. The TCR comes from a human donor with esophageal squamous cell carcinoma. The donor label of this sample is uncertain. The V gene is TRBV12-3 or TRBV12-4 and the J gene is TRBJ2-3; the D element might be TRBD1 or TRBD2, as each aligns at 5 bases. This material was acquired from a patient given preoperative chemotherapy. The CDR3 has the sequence CASGRGLTNTQYF. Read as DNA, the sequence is TGTGCCAGCGGCCGGGGCCTCACAAACACGCAGTATTTT.